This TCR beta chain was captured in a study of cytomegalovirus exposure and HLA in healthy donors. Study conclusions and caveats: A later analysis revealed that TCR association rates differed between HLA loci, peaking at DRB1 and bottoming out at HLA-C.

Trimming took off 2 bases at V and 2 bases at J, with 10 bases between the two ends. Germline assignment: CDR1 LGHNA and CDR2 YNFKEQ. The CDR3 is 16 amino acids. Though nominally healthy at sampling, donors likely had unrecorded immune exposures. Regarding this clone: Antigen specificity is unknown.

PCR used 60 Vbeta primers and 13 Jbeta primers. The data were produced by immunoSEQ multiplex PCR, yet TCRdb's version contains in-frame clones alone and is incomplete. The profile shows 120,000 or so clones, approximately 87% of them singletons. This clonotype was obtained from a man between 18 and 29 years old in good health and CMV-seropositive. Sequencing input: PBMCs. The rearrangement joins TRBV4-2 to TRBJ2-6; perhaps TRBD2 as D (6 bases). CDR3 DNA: TGTGCCAGCAGCCAAACAACGGGGGCTGGGGCCAACGTCCTGACTTTC. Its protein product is CASSQTTGAGANVLTF.